The T cell receptor beta chain described here comes from a study of blood T cell repertoires in COVID-19. CDR1 and CDR2 from the germline V gene are LGHNA and YSLEER. The CDR3 has 15 residues. V shed 0 bases and J 4 bases; nucleotides not matched to a gene: 4. Assay: immunoSEQ multiplex PCR; the TCRdb copy retains only in-frame clones and omits some. This sample carries around 170,000 clones, 88% of them seen once, and the ten largest clones take roughly 8.9%. The sequenced material came from PBMCs or T cells enriched from blood (not recorded which). The sequence came from a woman aged 18-35 years who had recovered from COVID-19. This chain connects TRBV4-3 to TRBJ2-3, with 7 bases lining up with TRBD2. This CDR3 is CASSQEAGDADTQYF. CDR3 coding DNA: TGCGCCAGCAGCCAAGAGGCGGGGGATGCAGATACGCAGTATTTT.